The 31 T cell receptor beta chains below come from one sample, sequenced in a study of T cells in Graves' hyperthyroidism and ophthalmopathy. Using RNA transcripts as the source, TCR beta CDR3 regions were amplified. TCR CDR3 regions were first amplified by RT-PCR with HTBI primers. TCRdb itself ran the multiplex PCR reads through MiXCR, one entry per CDR3 protein. The profile shows roughly 510,000 distinct CDR3 sequences, approximately 48% of them singletons. Sequencing was done on a sample of peripheral blood or thyroid tissue (not recorded which). These TCRs come from an adult woman with Graves' disease, either hyperthyroidism or ophthalmopathy (not recorded which).

The CDR3 sequence is CASSEEPTGFQPQHF. CDR3 in DNA: TGTGCCAGCAGTGAAGAACCGACAGGGTTTCAGCCCCAGCATTTT. The chain has TRBV6-1 and TRBJ1-5; 7 bases are a match to TRBD1. Germline CDR1 and CDR2: MNHNS and SASEGT. CDR3 length: 15 amino acids. J gave up 6 bases and V 1 base, and 6 bases lay outside the gene matches.

This chain joins TRBV7-6 and TRBJ2-7, with unresolved D. V shed 5 bases and J shed 9 bases, with 23 bases lying between them. CDR3 length: 15 residues. CDR1 and CDR2 from the germline V gene are SGHVS and FNYEAQ. For the CDR3, the DNA is TGTGCCAGCAGCGGTAATGACCTAACACTCGTTGGGCAGTACTTC. Translated, it gives CASSGNDLTLVGQYF.

CDR3 loop: CASSPQDRNYEQYF. CDR3 DNA: TGTGCCAGCAGCCCGCAAGACAGGAACTACGAGCAGTACTTC. This rearrangement joins TRBV7-9 to TRBJ2-7; possible D gene TRBD1, 6 bases. This CDR3 contains 14 residues. Germline CDR1 SEHNR, CDR2 FQNEAQ (reference sequence). The germline V and J ends were trimmed by 5 bases and 3 bases, with 14 bases remaining between them.

This clonotype was counted at least ten times. The chain links TRBV2 to TRBJ1-5; possible D gene TRBD1, 5 bases. Germline loops: CDR1 SNHLY, CDR2 FYNNEI. Trimming shortened V by 2 bases and J by 5 bases, and 13 bases separated the two germline ends. The CDR3 spans 15 residues. CDR3 residues: CASSERSGPYQPQHF. Written as DNA, the CDR3 is TGTGCCAGCAGTGAACGATCAGGGCCATATCAGCCCCAGCATTTT.

The sample holds many counts of this clonotype. The CDR3 DNA reads as TGCAGTGCAGAAACCGGGACAGGGGGCTATCAGCCCCAGCATTTT. Protein product: CSAETGTGGYQPQHF. This rearrangement joins TRBV20-1 to TRBJ1-5; the match to TRBD1 covers 12 bases. This CDR3 comprises 15 residues. Looked up from germline, CDR1 is DFQATT and CDR2 is SNEGSKA (reference sequence). V trimming: 6 bases; J trimming: 5 bases; junction bases outside the gene matches: 8.

The chain combines TRBV7-2 with TRBJ2-5, with 9 bases identical to TRBD1. Germline-derived CDR1 and CDR2 are SGHTA and FQGNSA. This CDR3 region has 15 residues. Unmatched junction bases numbered 7, after V lost 3 bases and J lost 5 bases. The CDR3 nucleotides read TGTGCCAGCAGCTTCCCTACAGGGGGCACGGAGACCCAGTACTTC. Translating gives CASSFPTGGTETQYF.

The chain recombines TRBV11-1 with TRBJ1-1, with no clear D. Germline-derived CDR1 and CDR2 are SGHAT and FQDESV (reference sequence). Trimming took 1 base from V and 4 from J, leaving 10 bases between them. This CDR3 is 14 amino acids long. Written as DNA, the CDR3 is TGTGCCAGCAGCTTAGGTTATTTTAGCACTGAAGCTTTCTTT. It specifies CASSLGYFSTEAFF.

This sequence joins TRBV20-1 and TRBJ2-2; 8 nucleotides line up with TRBD2. This CDR3 is 16 amino acids long. In germline, CDR1 is DFQATT, CDR2 SNEGSKA (reference sequence). The V and J ends lost 5 bases and 5 bases, in that order; junction bases with no gene match: 13. The CDR3 here is CSAPTRSGKFTGELFF. DNA for the CDR3: TGCAGTGCTCCGACCCGTAGCGGGAAATTTACCGGGGAGCTGTTTTTT.

This clonotype was seen ten or more times. The rearrangement uses TRBV19 and TRBJ1-1; possibly TRBD1 for D (6 bases). Germline assignment: CDR1 LNHDA and CDR2 SQIVND (reference sequence). This CDR3 has 14 residues. The V gene lost 6 bases and the J gene lost 5 bases, with 16 bases spanning the gap. The CDR3 loop reads CASSPRGGRTEAFF. The CDR3 nucleotides are TGTGCCAGTAGCCCACGCGGGGGCCGGACTGAAGCTTTCTTT.

There are many counts of this clonotype. V gene TRBV4-1 combines with J gene TRBJ1-2; D unclear. Germline CDR1 reads MGHRA; CDR2 reads YSYEKL. This CDR3 region has 15 residues. Between the trimmed V and J ends, which lost 0 bases and 7 bases, there was a span of 15 bases. This chain's CDR3 is CASSQDSTGVLGYTF. The CDR3 bases are TGCGCCAGCAGCCAAGATAGCACCGGGGTACTTGGCTACACCTTC.

This clonotype was observed at least ten times. The V gene is TRBV7-2, the J gene TRBJ1-5; D remains unclear. Trimming removed 5 bases at V and 5 bases at J, with 13 bases between. The CDR3 is 14 residues long. Germline loops: CDR1 SGHTA, CDR2 FQGNSA. The CDR3 here is CASSPQLAYQPQHF. The CDR3 DNA follows: TGTGCCAGCAGCCCACAGCTAGCTTATCAGCCCCAGCATTTT. Based on the CDR3 plus reference TRBV7-2 and TRBJ1-5, the full variable domain is GAGVSQSPSNKVTEKGKDVELRCDPISGHTALYWYRQSLGQGLEFLIYFQGNSAPDKSGLPSDRFSAERTGGSVSTLTIQRTQQEDSAVYLCASSPQLAYQPQHFGDGTRLSIL.

The chain couples TRBV10-3 to TRBJ1-6; 8 bases match TRBD1. The CDR3 has 15 amino acids. Per the germline V gene, CDR1 is ENHRY and CDR2 is SYGVKD. V trimming: 5 bases; J trimming: 9 bases; junction bases outside the gene matches: 9. The CDR3 coding sequence is TGTGCCATCAGTCAAGCAGGGGGCCAACGTTCACCCCTCCACTTT. Translated, it gives CAISQAGGQRSPLHF.

This clonotype was detected ten times or more. This chain uses TRBV20-1 with TRBJ2-2, with TRBD1 as a possible D gene (5 bases). Trimming cost V 0 bases and J 4 bases, with 12 bases left between them. CDR1 is DFQATT, CDR2 SNEGSKA, per germline (reference sequence). The CDR3 is made up of 15 amino acids. CDR3 residues: CSARDMGPTTGELFF. In nucleotides, the CDR3 is TGCAGTGCTAGAGATATGGGGCCTACCACCGGGGAGCTGTTTTTT.

This clonotype has at least ten counts. The gene calls are TRBV20-1 and TRBJ2-7, with TRBD1 matching over 9 bases. Germline CDR1 and CDR2: DFQATT and SNEGSKA (reference sequence). V gave up 0 bases and J gave up 7 bases; unmatched junction bases: 10. The CDR3 has 15 residues. The CDR3 DNA reads as TGCAGTGCTAGAGATCCCGGGACAGGGAGAGAGGAGCAGTACTTC. Protein product: CSARDPGTGREEQYF.

J is TRBJ1-4 and V is TRBV5-8, with D perhaps TRBD1 (6 bases). V was trimmed by 0 bases and J by 5 bases, leaving 14 bases between them. There are 16 residues in the CDR3. Germline values: CDR1 SGHTS, CDR2 YDEGEE. The CDR3 DNA reads as TGTGCCAGCAGCTTGGCACCCGGGACACTGAATGAAAAACTGTTTTTT. Encoded protein: CASSLAPGTLNEKLFF.

V gene TRBV19 combines with J gene TRBJ1-2; TRBD1 is a possible D gene (6 bases). V lost 7 bases to trimming and J lost 8 bases, with 17 bases between them. The length of the CDR3 is 13 residues. Germline V gene sequence: CDR1 LNHDA, CDR2 SQIVND (reference sequence). This CDR3 is CASILEGGKGYTF. DNA for the CDR3: TGTGCCAGTATCCTCGAAGGGGGAAAAGGCTACACCTTC.

The V gene is TRBV20-1, the J gene TRBJ2-2; 7 bases fit TRBD2. The CDR3 is 19 residues long. J was trimmed by 3 bases and V by 2 bases; bases with no gene match: 18. The germline V gene has CDR1 DFQATT and CDR2 SNEGSKA (reference sequence). Written as DNA, the CDR3 is TGCAGTGCTAGACGTCGGGGAGGTTGGCGGGAGCGCTACACCGGGGAGCTGTTTTTT. This gives the protein CSARRRGGWRERYTGELFF.

The chain is built from TRBV20-1 and TRBJ2-3; TRBD2 aligns across 7 bases. Germline V gene lookup returns CDR1 DFQATT and CDR2 SNEGSKA (reference sequence). Unmatched junction bases numbered 3, after V lost 6 bases and J lost 6 bases. The CDR3 is made up of 11 amino acids. In nucleotides, the CDR3 is TGCAGTGCCCTGGGAGGGGATACGCAGTATTTT. Its translation: CSALGGDTQYF.

In this sample, this clonotype turned up many times. The rearrangement uses TRBV7-2 and TRBJ2-2; tentative D call: TRBD1 (6 bases). This CDR3 region has 15 residues. CDR1 and CDR2 from the germline V gene are SGHTA and FQGNSA. Between the trimmed V and J ends, which lost 5 bases and 0 bases, there was a span of 10 bases. DNA of the CDR3: TGTGCCAGCAGCGTACAGGGTACGAACACCGGGGAGCTGTTTTTT. Translating gives CASSVQGTNTGELFF.

The chain recombines TRBV29-1 with TRBJ2-7; maybe TRBD2 (5 bases). Germline V lookup: CDR1 SQVTM, CDR2 ANQGSEA. The CDR3 totals 16 residues. V was clipped by 7 bases and J by 10 bases, with 32 bases between them. CDR3 loop: CSEMTKGRPSNQPQYF. Here the CDR3 DNA reads TGCAGCGAGATGACTAAAGGCAGACCTAGCAATCAGCCCCAGTACTTC.

For the CDR3, the DNA is TGTGCCAGCAATCAATCCGGGAGAAGCGGTGGCTACACCTTC. Encoded protein: CASNQSGRSGGYTF. The chain employs TRBV28 and TRBJ1-2; no firm D call. CDR3 length: 14 amino acids. The ends were cut back, 7 bases at V and 7 bases at J, with 19 bases in the middle. The germline V gene has CDR1 MDHEN and CDR2 SYDVKM.

This clonotype was counted between two and nine times. The V call is TRBV19, the J call TRBJ2-7; 7 nucleotides agree with TRBD2. The length of the CDR3 is 12 residues. V gave up 7 bases and J gave up 4 bases; unmatched junction bases: 4. In germline, CDR1 is LNHDA, CDR2 SQIVND (reference sequence). The CDR3 sequence is CASNGGGYEQYF. In DNA form, the CDR3 reads TGTGCCAGTAACGGGGGAGGGTACGAGCAGTACTTC.

The chain combines TRBV10-3 with TRBJ1-6; tentatively, D is TRBD1 (5 bases). The germline CDR1 and CDR2 sequences are ENHRY and SYGVKD. The CDR3 sequence is 13 residues long. V lost 2 bases to trimming and J lost 10 bases, with 9 bases between them. DNA of the CDR3: TGTGCCATCAGTGAGAGGGGACGCTCACCCCTCCACTTT. Its translation is CAISERGRSPLHF.

This clonotype was picked up many times. The rearrangement links TRBV15 to TRBJ2-2; 7 bases line up with TRBD1. The germline CDR1 and CDR2 sequences are LNHNV and YYDKDF (reference sequence). The CDR3 loop spans 15 amino acids. The J segment lost 1 base and the V segment lost 1 base, leaving 0 bases of the junction unmatched. The CDR3 DNA is TGTGCCACCAGCAGAGGGGACAGGAACACCGGGGAGCTGTTTTTT. Translation: CATSRGDRNTGELFF.

The CDR3 protein is CASSVGWEGGNTIYF. CDR3 bases: TGTGCCAGCAGCGTAGGCTGGGAAGGTGGAAACACCATATATTTT. The rearrangement uses TRBV9 and TRBJ1-3; D is undetermined. The CDR3 is 15 residues long. Trimming stripped 0 bases from V and 3 bases from J, with 10 bases between. Per germline, CDR1 SGDLS and CDR2 YYNGEE.

This sequence joins TRBV7-9 and TRBJ2-7, with 8 bases identical to TRBD1. Germline CDR1 SEHNR, CDR2 FQNEAQ (reference sequence). With 6 bases clipped from V and 4 bases from J, the junction kept 14 bases outside the gene matches. The CDR3 contains 16 residues. The CDR3 is CASSLLIQGAVYEQYF. CDR3 DNA sequence: TGTGCCAGCAGTTTACTCATCCAGGGGGCTGTGTACGAGCAGTACTTC.

The sample holds many counts of this clonotype. This chain uses TRBV7-9 with TRBJ2-7; 13 bases map to TRBD2. Trimming cost V 1 base and J 5 bases; bases outside gene matches: 14. The CDR3 is 19 amino acids. Germline V gene lookup returns CDR1 SEHNR and CDR2 FQNEAQ (reference sequence). This CDR3 reads CASSLGFGRTSGSHDEQYF. CDR3 DNA sequence: TGTGCCAGCAGCTTAGGATTCGGGCGGACTAGCGGGAGTCACGACGAGCAGTACTTC.

This clonotype has more than one count but fewer than ten. J is TRBJ1-1 and V is TRBV18; a weak D match, TRBD1 (6 bases). Germline V gene data show CDR1 as KGHSH and CDR2 as LQKENI. This CDR3 has 14 amino acids. Trimming left V 6 bases short and J 3 bases short, with 14 bases between. CDR3 region: CASSVGQSHTEAFF. The CDR3, as DNA: TGTGCCAGCTCCGTAGGACAGTCCCACACTGAAGCTTTCTTT.

This chain links TRBV28 with TRBJ1-2; D is undetermined. Trimming took off 2 bases at V and 2 bases at J, with 9 bases between the two ends. Per the germline V gene, CDR1 is MDHEN and CDR2 is SYDVKM. The CDR3 runs 14 residues. Written as DNA, the CDR3 is TGTGCCAGCAGTTTAAGTCCGAGGAACTATGGCTACACCTTC. Amino acid sequence: CASSLSPRNYGYTF.

This sequence joins TRBV7-2 and TRBJ1-2; 8 bases fit TRBD1. CDR3 length: 12 amino acids. J was trimmed by 9 bases and V by 5 bases; bases with no gene match: 5. Germline assignment: CDR1 SGHTA and CDR2 FQGNSA. The CDR3 bases are TGTGCCAGCAGCGTGAACAGGGGGAGCTACACCTTC. Translation gives CASSVNRGSYTF.

The gene calls are TRBV20-1 and TRBJ2-5; 10 positions agree with TRBD2. Unmatched junction bases numbered 8, after V lost 8 bases and J lost 5 bases. Germline CDR1 and CDR2: DFQATT and SNEGSKA (reference sequence). The CDR3 extends over 13 amino acids. The CDR3 sequence is CSKASGSLETQYF. CDR3 sequence (DNA): TGCAGTAAAGCTAGCGGGAGCTTGGAGACCCAGTACTTC.